The rows below give T cell receptor beta chains drawn from one sample of a study of blood T cells in healthy people across ages. TCRdb reanalysed the 5' RACE reads using MiXCR and keeps one entry per CDR3 protein. The table includes over 1,500,000 distinct CDR3 sequences, roughly 43% detected once. Material for sequencing was blood. The receptors here all came from a human donor in good health. CDR3s include the opening cysteine and the closing phenylalanine or tryptophan. The D gene is left open where the match is weak. The size of a clone is reported for some rows only, either as once, few or many, or as a class for expanded clones.

-	TRBJ1-2	-	TRBV3-1	CASSQESPTGPNYGYTF	TGTGCCAGCAGCCAAGAGTCCCCGACGGGGCCCAACTATGGCTACACCTTC
-	TRBJ2-6	-	TRBV6-5	CASESNGANVRTF	TGTGCCAGCGAGAGTAATGGGGCCAACGTCCGGACTTTC
-	TRBJ2-7	-	TRBV7-9	CASSPRQGKREQYF	TGTGCCAGCAGCCCCCGGCAGGGAAAGAGGGAGCAGTACTTC
TRBD2	TRBJ2-1	few	TRBV6-2/TRBV6-3	CASSRDSGVGEQFF	TGTGCCAGCAGTAGGGATAGCGGGGTGGGTGAGCAGTTCTTC
TRBD2	TRBJ2-2	once	TRBV9	CASSVGSGSRTGELFF	TGTGCCAGCAGCGTAGGTAGCGGGAGTCGTACCGGGGAGCTGTTTTTT
-	TRBJ2-6	many	TRBV12-3/TRBV12-4	CASRQGPGANVLTF	TGTGCCAGCAGACAGGGCCCTGGGGCCAACGTCCTGACTTTC
-	TRBJ2-5	few	TRBV7-7	CASSLDATGGQSAQYF	TGTGCTAGCAGCTTAGACGCGACGGGGGGCCAGTCAGCCCAGTACTTC
-	TRBJ1-5	-	TRBV20-1	CSASYQLDNQPQHF	TGCAGTGCCTCATATCAATTGGACAATCAGCCCCAGCATTTT
TRBD2	TRBJ2-5	few	TRBV7-2	CASSLTSGRYQETQYF	TGTGCCAGCAGCTTGACTAGCGGCAGATACCAAGAGACCCAGTACTTC
-	TRBJ2-1	-	TRBV4-3	CASSPRLVGGPNSYNEQFF	TGCGCCAGCAGCCCCCGACTAGTGGGGGGACCAAATTCCTACAATGAGCAGTTCTTC
TRBD1	TRBJ2-5	many	TRBV20-1	CSAHRGQETQYF	TGCAGTGCTCACAGGGGCCAAGAGACCCAGTACTTC
-	TRBJ2-7	-	TRBV5-6	CASSSTGTAAYEQYF	TGTGCCAGCAGCTCGACCGGGACGGCAGCCTACGAGCAGTACTTC
TRBD1	TRBJ2-1	-	TRBV5-1	CASSYRGNTYNEQFF	TGCGCCAGCAGCTACAGGGGAAATACCTACAATGAGCAGTTCTTC
-	TRBJ1-5	-	TRBV20-1	CSAPDLLYSNQPQHF	TGCAGTGCTCCCGATCTATTATATAGCAATCAGCCCCAGCATTTT
TRBD1	TRBJ1-2	-	TRBV10-3	CAISWDRDRDDYTF	TGTGCCATCAGCTGGGACAGGGACAGGGATGACTACACCTTC
TRBD1	TRBJ2-7	-	TRBV4-3	CASSRGDRDEEQYF	TGCGCCAGCAGCCGAGGGGACAGGGACGAAGAGCAGTACTTC
-	TRBJ1-5	few	TRBV10-3	CAISESTSQPQHF	TGTGCCATCAGTGAGTCGACGTCGCAGCCCCAGCATTTT
TRBD1	TRBJ2-7	few	TRBV5-8	CASSVNPGTGIEQYF	TGTGCCAGCAGCGTGAATCCCGGGACAGGGATCGAGCAGTACTTC
-	TRBJ1-1	-	TRBV9	CATSVDNKADTEAFF	TGTGCCACCAGCGTAGACAACAAAGCGGACACTGAAGCTTTCTTT
-	TRBJ1-1	-	TRBV3-1	CASSQEVGRGQSKAFF	TGTGCCAGCAGCCAAGAGGTAGGCCGGGGTCAATCTAAAGCTTTCTTT
-	TRBJ2-1	-	TRBV11-2	CASSFLGTRDEQFF	TGTGCCAGCAGCTTCCTGGGGACACGGGATGAGCAGTTCTTC
-	TRBJ1-2	-	TRBV9	CASSVAEGGRYGYTF	TGTGCCAGCAGCGTAGCTGAGGGGGGCCGCTATGGCTACACCTTC
-	TRBJ2-4	many	TRBV7-2	CASSPPGGGNIQYF	TGTGCCAGCAGCCCCCCGGGGGGCGGAAACATTCAGTACTTC
-	TRBJ1-6	few	TRBV4-3	CTSSQEVGIIANSPLHF	TGCACCAGCAGCCAAGAAGTAGGTATCATCGCCAATTCACCCCTCCACTTT
TRBD2	TRBJ2-3	-	TRBV7-2	CASSSTSGGWGTDTQYF	TGTGCCAGCAGCTCCACTAGCGGGGGGTGGGGCACAGATACGCAGTATTTT